The rows below give T cell receptor beta chains drawn from one sample of a study of vaccination and CD4 T cells after COVID-19. The antigens for these receptors are not known. Each CDR3 protein gets one entry after TCRdb re-called the PCR reads with MiXCR. The table shows roughly 15,000 distinct CDR3 sequences, with roughly three fifths occurring only once. Input material: CD4+ T cells from blood, cultured in vitro. Every receptor here comes from a human donor who had recovered from COVID-19. Each CDR3 is given with its conserved first and last residue. Fields, in order: J gene, V gene, CDR3 protein.

>TRBJ1-2|TRBV2
CASSPGIPGNGYTF
>TRBJ2-1|TRBV7-8
CASSLRRERGNEQFF
>TRBJ1-2|TRBV10-3
CASSPRFGAYGYTF
>TRBJ1-5|TRBV10-3
CAISADEGRSNQPQHF
>TRBJ2-2|TRBV6-1
CASKWSGSKITGELFF
>TRBJ2-7|TRBV20-1
CSARGPTYEQYF
>TRBJ2-7|TRBV19
CASSIGGTGSYEQYF
>TRBJ2-5|TRBV5-1
CASSLDWDQETQYF
>TRBJ2-7|TRBV5-1
CASSSRRDRGEQYF
>TRBJ2-7|TRBV20-1
CSASSMGASGRASPYEQYF
>TRBJ2-1|TRBV15
CATSSPTPDSYNEQFF
>TRBJ2-3|TRBV6-1
CASSEVRNRPDTQYF
>TRBJ1-5|TRBV20-1
CSASSPDNQPQHF
>TRBJ1-1|TRBV28
CASSDPSRSEAFF
>TRBJ2-5|TRBV18
CASSPPEGETQYF
>TRBJ2-5|TRBV30
CAWSVLVQETQYF
>TRBJ2-3|TRBV7-2
CASSFSTSGNTDTQYF
>TRBJ1-1|TRBV5-4
CASSLGQGARRTEAFF
>TRBJ2-7|TRBV7-8
CASSFWDRGSYEQYF
>TRBJ2-3|TRBV19
CASSVQPGQGPPQYF
>TRBJ2-5|TRBV6-1
CASSAGFWTSGRGGETQYF
>TRBJ2-3|TRBV7-3
CASSLMGLAGTDTQYF
>TRBJ1-5|TRBV19
CASKGRQGNYSNQPQHF
>TRBJ1-2|TRBV15
CATSRRPGDRANYGYTF
>TRBJ1-5|TRBV20-1
CSGNSGGNQPQHF
>TRBJ2-5|TRBV7-2
CASSSITAGAARETQYF
>TRBJ2-2|TRBV20-1
CSARGDLKNTGELFF
>TRBJ2-5|TRBV7-6
CASSPRRGETQYF
>TRBJ1-2|TRBV5-1
CASSMTGDHYGYTF
>TRBJ2-5|TRBV19
CASSTGPGKETQYF
>TRBJ1-5|TRBV12-3/TRBV12-4
CASSLGLTNQPQHF
>TRBJ2-1|TRBV20-1
CSANPRLAGGQDEQFF
>TRBJ2-3|TRBV6-1
CASSRDNTDTQYF